Given below is one T cell receptor beta chain in context. This clone turned up a few times. This receptor's antigen is unknown. Sequence at one end of the junction differs from germline and may be a read error. The sample originates from a study of cytomegalovirus exposure and HLA in healthy donors (dated by TCRdb to about 2017). Regarding the study in general: An earlier analysis of several hundred of the donors reported more than 250 Gb of sequence data and some 100 million unique TCR beta sequences from 150 million to 200 million T cells. The study used immunosequencing to profile the T cell repertoires of 600 to 850 subjects and linked those repertoires to cytomegalovirus serostatus. Donor age, sex, ethnicity and CMV serostatus were compiled together with the repertoire data. Typing coverage differed by locus: A, B, C, DRB1 and DQB1 were typed in roughly 620-630 donors, DQA1 in about 560, DPA1 in around 610, and DPB1 in 450 to 480. Along with the approximately 700-subject first cohort, a separate validation cohort of more than 90 different subjects was used. Among about 390 genotyped donors of the cohort, an average of 235,054 unique TCR beta nucleotide sequences were sequenced per donor, roughly 20% of them non-productive. The study combined high-throughput TCR immunosequencing, statistical association of individual TCRs with disease status, and machine learning to predict cytomegalovirus infection status. The later analysis used no new phenotypic data to find candidate immune exposures, relying instead on TCR beta sequences and their occurrence across donors. Several DR-DQ haplotypes were handled as single units for association and clustering, since linkage in the cohort was strong. Every discovery cohort repertoire had been produced on one sequencing platform. Of the roughly 420 genotyped donors, less than 85% were placed in the genetic ancestry cluster associated with self-reported Caucasian donors. The study was designed to test whether signatures of past pathogen exposure could be identified by cataloging public T cell receptors. HLA typing covered class I and class II loci at four-digit resolution. A later genetic analysis took genome-wide SNP genotypes for about 55% of the 666 donors and used that subset as a discovery cohort. To decide whether each TCR beta V gene segment behaved as functional or pseudogenic, an earlier analysis of approximately 620 of the donors relied on high-throughput TCR beta sequencing. To study patterns of TCR occurrence, a later analysis re-analyzed previously published TCR beta repertoires from several hundred donors and added high-resolution HLA genotyping. Roughly 300 gigabases of sequencing data and roughly 80 million unique TCR sequences made up an early release that covered around 640 HLA-typed donors.

The cohort consisted of 666 healthy bone marrow donors. At the time of sampling, every cohort member was nominally healthy, though immune exposures that went unrecorded were likely present. The donor tested CMV seropositive, placing the donor among the approximately 310 seropositive members of the cohort. Every donor gave a peripheral blood sample, and the peripheral blood mononuclear cells from that sample were used for TCR beta sequencing. Genomic DNA extraction from the blood cell samples was performed with the Qiagen DNeasy Blood Extraction Kit. For CDR1 and CDR2, the germline V gene lists SGHTA and FQGTGA. Reading from cysteine to phenylalanine, the CDR3 counts 16 amino acids. Just CDR3 DNA is preserved here, 48 bases in frame from base 1. Library preparation was by the immunoSEQ multiplex PCR assay. The multiplex PCR relied on a mix of 60 forward primers for TCR Vbeta segments and 13 reverse primers for TCR Jbeta segments. Amplification of the CDR3 region of rearranged TCR beta genes was performed with a multiplex PCR assay on genomic DNA. Amplified TCR beta libraries were sequenced as 87-base-pair reads on the Illumina HiSeq System. On the study's bioinformatics: Across the 500 to 750 repertoires, a later analysis counted approximately 83 million unique TCR beta chains, roughly 11 million of which were shared by at least two donors. Raw reads were error-corrected and collapsed into unique sequences by a nearest-neighbor algorithm in which closely related sequences were merged to remove PCR and sequencing errors. CDR3 sequences were aligned to IMGT reference sequences to assign V, D and J gene segments. Each retained sequence needed at least a six-nucleotide match to both a V gene segment and a J gene segment. Rearrangements were classified as productive when the CDR3 lacked stop codons and remained in frame with V and J, and all other rearrangements were classified as non-productive. CDR3 was defined by IMGT convention, running from the second conserved V-encoded cysteine to the conserved J-encoded phenylalanine. In an earlier analysis of around 540 of the donors, sequences lacking an unambiguous match to a single V gene segment were excluded. An earlier analysis of a few hundred of the donors classified V segments as functional when productive rearrangements were above 56.7% and as segregating when the standard deviation between donors was above 5%. To diagnose cytomegalovirus status from the catalog of TCR beta chain sequences, a statistical classification framework was built. A later analysis assigned V and J genes by comparing TCR nucleotide sequences with IMGT/GENE-DB human TR gene sequences. The TCRdist pipeline was used in a later analysis to assign CDR3 sequences and most-parsimonious VDJ recombination scenarios. A later analysis defined each TCR beta chain by its CDR3 amino acid sequence plus V-gene family, and excluded reads lacking a unique V-gene family. To address suspected cross-contamination and a sequencing artifact, a later analysis removed a few hundred highly shared, low-generation-probability nucleotide sequences. In a later analysis, a clonal expansion index for each public chain was calculated from normalized within-repertoire ranks of inferred template counts. In a later analysis, generation probabilities were computed with a VDJ recombination model fitted to out-of-frame rearrangements, and the resulting probabilities were checked against IGoR. Hypergeometric tests were used in a later analysis to score TCR-TCR, TCR-HLA and TCR-CMV co-occurrence, with a repertoire-size bias correction applied to the TCR pairs. To estimate false discovery rates, a later analysis permuted the HLA or CMV assignments 20 times. A later analysis grouped co-occurring TCRs with DBSCAN, adding TCRdist sequence similarity when clustering within HLA-allele-positive subsets. For co-occurrence clustering, repertoires with fewer than 30,000 or more than 120,000 public chains were excluded, along with five repertoires with anomalous nucleotide sharing. This is the immuneACCESS table as TCRdb keeps it, with only in-frame sequences that have V and J called. A part of the clones is gone; compared with another copy, unresolved V genes explain less than half, and the rest is unexplained. Clone size and the V and J calls come from that table; the DNA yielded D and trimming. This sample is represented by about 130,000 clones; roughly 8.8% of them were singletons. Clones ranked in the top ten supply 6.5% to 9% of the sample.

What the authors observed across the whole study: Assigning TCR associations to individual alleles was difficult when HLA alleles, especially DR and DQ, strongly co-occurred. Most TCR sequences were seen in very few donors, while some public TCRs were found in many individuals. The classifier was reported to diagnose cytomegalovirus status with high specificity and sensitivity in both the original cohort and the validation cohort. The study listed approximately 160 TCR beta chains as associated with cytomegalovirus. The earlier analysis of approximately 540 of the donors excluded approximately 17 rarely observed V segments, including chromosome 9 orphons, because counts were too low. A later analysis found that HLA-associated TCR beta chains were more clonally expanded and had lower generation probabilities than equally common non-associated chains. A cluster of highly shared sequence variants was judged likely to be a technical artifact of the sequencing pipeline. In a later analysis, TCR association rates were found to vary across HLA loci, with the most associated TCRs seen for DRB1 alleles and the fewest for HLA-C alleles. For the cohort, immune exposure information was limited to CMV serostatus. Correlated functional status among segregating V segments might be attributable to linkage disequilibrium, but an unknown experimental factor could not be ruled out. In vitro tests confirmed that three of the cytomegalovirus-associated TCR beta chains recognize cytomegalovirus antigens. An association between a missense DCLRE1C variant and V-gene and J-gene trimming of TCR beta chains was found in a later genetic analysis and replicated in an independent cohort. A further reported finding was that TCR beta sequences accurately predicted the HLA-A and HLA-B alleles for most subjects in the first cohort. According to the authors, the approach could potentially be generalized to other disease states and immunological phenotypes. Roughly uniform sequencing depth across donors was assumed in presence/absence analyses, although this assumption may not hold. According to a later genetic analysis, donors in an Asian-associated ancestry cluster had fewer N-insertions in productive TCRs than the approximately 690-donor mean. Some IMGT-functional V segments, including TRBV6-2 and TRBV6-3, could not be distinguished by the 87-base-pair reads and were therefore excluded. Because some donors lacked HLA typing at each locus, the association tests relied only on the typed subset. A later analysis found that most CMV-associated TCR beta chains appeared HLA-restricted, with HLA associations seemingly driven largely by CMV exposure. According to a later analysis, parvovirus B19, influenza, CMV and Epstein-Barr virus appeared linked to several top co-occurrence clusters. In an earlier analysis of a few hundred of the donors, most TCR beta V segments were observed in productive rearrangements about 90% or about 30% of the time, broadly matching IMGT annotations. In this cohort, only TCR beta chains were sequenced, and detectable features were limited by the absence of alpha or paired-chain data. At a false discovery rate of 0.05, a later analysis linked 15,000 to 20,000 TCR beta sequences to specific HLA alleles.

The sequence was collected from a woman in her thirties or forties in good health and CMV-seropositive. The sequenced material came from PBMCs. The chain is encoded by TRBV7-3 joined to TRBJ2-5; TRBD1 matches 10 bases in the middle. The DNA reads TGTGCCAACAGCTTAGCCGGGACAGGGGTAATAGAGACCCAGTACTTC. Translation gives CANSLAGTGVIETQYF.